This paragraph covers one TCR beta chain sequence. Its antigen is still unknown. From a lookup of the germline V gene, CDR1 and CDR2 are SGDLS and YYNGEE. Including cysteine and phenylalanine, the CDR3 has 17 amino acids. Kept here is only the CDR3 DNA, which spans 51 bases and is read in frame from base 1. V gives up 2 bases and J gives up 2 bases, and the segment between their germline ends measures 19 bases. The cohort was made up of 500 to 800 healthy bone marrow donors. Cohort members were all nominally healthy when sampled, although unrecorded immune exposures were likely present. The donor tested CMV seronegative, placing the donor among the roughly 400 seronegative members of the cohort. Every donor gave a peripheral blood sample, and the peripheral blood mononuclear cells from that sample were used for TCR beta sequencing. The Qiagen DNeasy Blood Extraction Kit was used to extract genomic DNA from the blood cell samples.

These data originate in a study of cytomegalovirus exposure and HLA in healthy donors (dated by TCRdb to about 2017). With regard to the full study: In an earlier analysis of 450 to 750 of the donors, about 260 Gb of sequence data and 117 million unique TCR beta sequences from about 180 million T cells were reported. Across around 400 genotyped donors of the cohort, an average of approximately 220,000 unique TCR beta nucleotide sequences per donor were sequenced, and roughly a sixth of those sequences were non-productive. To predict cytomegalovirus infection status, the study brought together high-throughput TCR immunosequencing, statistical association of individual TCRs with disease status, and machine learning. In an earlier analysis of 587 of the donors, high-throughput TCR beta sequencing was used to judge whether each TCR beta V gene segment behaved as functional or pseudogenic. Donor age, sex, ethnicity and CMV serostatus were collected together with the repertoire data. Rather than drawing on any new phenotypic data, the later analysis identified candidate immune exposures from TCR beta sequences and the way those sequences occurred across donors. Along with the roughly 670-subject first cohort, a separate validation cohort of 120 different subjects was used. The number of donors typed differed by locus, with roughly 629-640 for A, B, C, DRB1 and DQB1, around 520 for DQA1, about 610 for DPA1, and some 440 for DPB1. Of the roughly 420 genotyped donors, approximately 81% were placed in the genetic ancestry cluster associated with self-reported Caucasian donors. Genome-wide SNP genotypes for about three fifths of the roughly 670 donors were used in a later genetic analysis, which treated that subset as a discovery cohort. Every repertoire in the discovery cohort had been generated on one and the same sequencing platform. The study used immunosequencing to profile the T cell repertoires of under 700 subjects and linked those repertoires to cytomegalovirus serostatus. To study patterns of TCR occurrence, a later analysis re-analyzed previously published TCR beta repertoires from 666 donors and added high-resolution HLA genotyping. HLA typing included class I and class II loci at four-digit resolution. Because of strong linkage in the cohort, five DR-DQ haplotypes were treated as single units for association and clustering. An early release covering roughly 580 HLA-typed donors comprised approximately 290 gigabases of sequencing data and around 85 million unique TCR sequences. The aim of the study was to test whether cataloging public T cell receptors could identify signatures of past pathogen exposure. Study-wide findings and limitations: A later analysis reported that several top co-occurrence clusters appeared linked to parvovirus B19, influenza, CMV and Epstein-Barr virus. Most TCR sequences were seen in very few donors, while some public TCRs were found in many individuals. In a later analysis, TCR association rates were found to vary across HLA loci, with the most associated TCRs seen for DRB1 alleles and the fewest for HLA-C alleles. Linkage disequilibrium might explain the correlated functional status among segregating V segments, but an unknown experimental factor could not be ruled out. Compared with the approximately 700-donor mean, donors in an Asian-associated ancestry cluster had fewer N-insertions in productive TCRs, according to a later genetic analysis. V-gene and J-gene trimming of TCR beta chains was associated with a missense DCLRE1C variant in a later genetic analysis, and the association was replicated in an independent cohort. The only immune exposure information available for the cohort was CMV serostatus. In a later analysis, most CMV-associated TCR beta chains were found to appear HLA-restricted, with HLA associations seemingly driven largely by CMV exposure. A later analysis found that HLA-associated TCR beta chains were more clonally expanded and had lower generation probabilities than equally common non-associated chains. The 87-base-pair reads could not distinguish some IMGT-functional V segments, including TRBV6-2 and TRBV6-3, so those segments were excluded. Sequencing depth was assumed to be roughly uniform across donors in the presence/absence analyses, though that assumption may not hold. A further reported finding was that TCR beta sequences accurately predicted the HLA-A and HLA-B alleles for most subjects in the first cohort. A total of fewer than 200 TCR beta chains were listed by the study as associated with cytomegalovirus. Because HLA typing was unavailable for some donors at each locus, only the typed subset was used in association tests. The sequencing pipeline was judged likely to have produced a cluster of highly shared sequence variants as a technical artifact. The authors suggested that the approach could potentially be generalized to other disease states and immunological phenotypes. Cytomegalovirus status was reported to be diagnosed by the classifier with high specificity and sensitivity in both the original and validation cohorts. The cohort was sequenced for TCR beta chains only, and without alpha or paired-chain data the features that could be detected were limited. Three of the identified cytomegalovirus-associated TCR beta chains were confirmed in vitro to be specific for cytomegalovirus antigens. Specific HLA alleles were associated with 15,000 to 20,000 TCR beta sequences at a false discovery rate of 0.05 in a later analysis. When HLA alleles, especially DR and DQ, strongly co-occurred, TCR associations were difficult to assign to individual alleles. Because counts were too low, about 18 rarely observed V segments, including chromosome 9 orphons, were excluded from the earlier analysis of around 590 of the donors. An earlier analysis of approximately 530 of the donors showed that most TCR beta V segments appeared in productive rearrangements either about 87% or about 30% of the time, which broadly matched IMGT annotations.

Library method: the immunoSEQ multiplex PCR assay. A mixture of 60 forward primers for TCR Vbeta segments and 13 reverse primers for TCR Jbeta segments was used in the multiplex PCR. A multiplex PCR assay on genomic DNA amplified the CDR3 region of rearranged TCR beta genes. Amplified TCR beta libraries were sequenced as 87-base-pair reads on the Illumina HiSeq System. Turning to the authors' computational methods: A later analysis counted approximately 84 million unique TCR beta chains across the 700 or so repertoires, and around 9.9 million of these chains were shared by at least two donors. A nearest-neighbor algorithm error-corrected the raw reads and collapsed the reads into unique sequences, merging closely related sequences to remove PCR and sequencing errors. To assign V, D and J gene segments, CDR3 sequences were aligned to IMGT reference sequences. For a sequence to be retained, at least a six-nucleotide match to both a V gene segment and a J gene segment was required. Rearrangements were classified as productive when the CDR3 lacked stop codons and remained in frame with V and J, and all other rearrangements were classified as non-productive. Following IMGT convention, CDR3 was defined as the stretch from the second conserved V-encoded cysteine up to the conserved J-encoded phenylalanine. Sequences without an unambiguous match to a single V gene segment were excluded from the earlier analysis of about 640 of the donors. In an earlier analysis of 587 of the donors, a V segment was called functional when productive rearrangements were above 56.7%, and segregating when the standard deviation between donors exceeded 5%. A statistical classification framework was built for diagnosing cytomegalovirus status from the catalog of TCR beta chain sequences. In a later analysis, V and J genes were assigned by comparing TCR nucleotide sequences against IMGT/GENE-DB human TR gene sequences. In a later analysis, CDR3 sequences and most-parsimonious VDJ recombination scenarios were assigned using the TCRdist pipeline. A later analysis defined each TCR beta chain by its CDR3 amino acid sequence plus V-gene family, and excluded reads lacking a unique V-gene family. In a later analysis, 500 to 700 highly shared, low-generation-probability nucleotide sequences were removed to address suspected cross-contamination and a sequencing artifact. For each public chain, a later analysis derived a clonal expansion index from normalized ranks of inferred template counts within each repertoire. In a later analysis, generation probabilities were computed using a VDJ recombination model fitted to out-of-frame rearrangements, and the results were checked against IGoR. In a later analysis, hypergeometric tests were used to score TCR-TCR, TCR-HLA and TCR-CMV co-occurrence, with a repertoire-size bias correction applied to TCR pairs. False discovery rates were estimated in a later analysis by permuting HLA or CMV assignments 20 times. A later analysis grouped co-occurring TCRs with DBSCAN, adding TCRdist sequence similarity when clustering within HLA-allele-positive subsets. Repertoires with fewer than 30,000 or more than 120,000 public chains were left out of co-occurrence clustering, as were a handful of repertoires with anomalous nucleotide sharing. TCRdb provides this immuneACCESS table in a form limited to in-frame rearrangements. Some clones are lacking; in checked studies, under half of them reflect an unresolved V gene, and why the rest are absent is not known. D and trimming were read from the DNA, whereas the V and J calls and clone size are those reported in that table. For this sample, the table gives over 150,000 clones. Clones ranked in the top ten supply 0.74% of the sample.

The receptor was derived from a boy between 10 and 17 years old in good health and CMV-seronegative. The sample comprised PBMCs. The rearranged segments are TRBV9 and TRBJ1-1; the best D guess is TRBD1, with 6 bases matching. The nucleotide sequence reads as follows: TGTGCCAGCAGCGTGGACGGGAACAGGGACCCTAACACTGAAGCTTTCTTT. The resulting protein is CASSVDGNRDPNTEAFF.